A selection of T cell receptor beta chains follows, all from one sample in a study of T cell responses to AZD1222 COVID-19 vaccine. Profiling relied on immunoSEQ multiplex PCR, and the TCRdb table lists in-frame clones only, not all of them. Among more than 75,000 clones listed, 75% to 90% were seen once. This specimen consisted of peripheral blood, obtained on day 0 of AZD1222 vaccination. The receptors come from an adult in good health. CDR3s include the opening cysteine and the closing phenylalanine or tryptophan. The D gene is left open where the match is weak. Clone size is given for some rows only: seen once, a few or many times, or a class if the clone is expanded.

J: TRBJ2-3; D: NA; size: NA; V: TRBV24-1; DNA: TGTGCCACCAGTGATTTGCAGGCAGGGAAGGATACGCAGTATTTT; CDR3: CATSDLQAGKDTQYF
J: TRBJ2-1; D: NA; size: NA; V: TRBV7-3; DNA: TGTGCCAGCAGCTCTAACCCGGGGGAACCCCCCTACAATGAGCAGTTCTTC; CDR3: CASSSNPGEPPYNEQFF
J: TRBJ2-7; D: NA; size: NA; V: TRBV4-1; DNA: TGCGCCAGCAGCCAAGAAGACGGAGGCGAGCAGTACTTC; CDR3: CASSQEDGGEQYF
J: TRBJ1-1; D: NA; size: once; V: TRBV10-3; DNA: TGTGCCATCAGTTCGGTCACTGAAGCTTTCTTT; CDR3: CAISSVTEAFF
J: TRBJ1-2; D: TRBD1; size: NA; V: TRBV28; DNA: TGTGCCAGCAGTCCCCCCGGAGGGGGCCCGAACTATGGCTACACCTTC; CDR3: CASSPPGGGPNYGYTF
J: TRBJ1-3; D: NA; size: NA; V: TRBV10-3; DNA: TGTGCCATCAGTGAACCTGGAAACACCATATATTTT; CDR3: CAISEPGNTIYF
J: TRBJ2-7; D: TRBD2; size: NA; V: TRBV4-3; DNA: TGCGCCAGCAGCCAGATTCACAGGGGACTAGCGGGAGACGAGCAGTACTTC; CDR3: CASSQIHRGLAGDEQYF
J: TRBJ2-2; D: TRBD2; size: NA; V: TRBV6-5; DNA: TGTGCCACCCTTCGGGGGGGTGGGACCGGGGAGCTGTTTTTT; CDR3: CATLRGGGTGELFF
J: TRBJ2-7; D: NA; size: NA; V: TRBV7-7; DNA: TGTGCTAGCAGCCCTGACTTGGGGGCCTACGAGCAGTACTTC; CDR3: CASSPDLGAYEQYF
J: TRBJ2-7; D: NA; size: NA; V: TRBV7-9; DNA: TGTGCCAGCAGTTACGGGACACGATACGAGCAGTACTTC; CDR3: CASSYGTRYEQYF